This TCR beta chain comes out of a study of control samples from healthy donors and cancer patients. The CDR3 spans 17 residues. Some clones are missing from TCRdb's copy, which holds only in-frame ones; the method was immunoSEQ multiplex PCR. The sample has 150,000 or so clones; approximately 92% are singletons. V gene TRBV21-1 combines with J gene TRBJ1-1. TRBV21-1 has pseudogene status. The receptor's source is a woman aged 55-69 years in good health. The sample taken for sequencing was blood. The CDR3 loop reads CASSPRLGRPGVTEAFF. CDR3 bases: TGTGCCAGCAGCCCCCGGTTAGGGAGGCCGGGGGTCACTGAAGCTTTCTTT.